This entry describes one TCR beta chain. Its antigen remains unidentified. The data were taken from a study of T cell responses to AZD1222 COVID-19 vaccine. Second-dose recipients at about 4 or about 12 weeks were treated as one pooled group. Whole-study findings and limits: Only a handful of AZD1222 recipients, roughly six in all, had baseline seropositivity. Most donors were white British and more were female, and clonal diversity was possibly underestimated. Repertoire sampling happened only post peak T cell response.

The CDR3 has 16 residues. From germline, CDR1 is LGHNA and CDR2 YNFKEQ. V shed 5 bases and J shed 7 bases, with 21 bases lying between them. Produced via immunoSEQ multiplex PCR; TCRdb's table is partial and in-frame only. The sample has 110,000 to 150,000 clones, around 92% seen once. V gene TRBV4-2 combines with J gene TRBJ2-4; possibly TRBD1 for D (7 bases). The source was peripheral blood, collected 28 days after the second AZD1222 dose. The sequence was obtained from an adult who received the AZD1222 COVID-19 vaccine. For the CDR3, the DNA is TGTGCCAGCAGCTTACGGGGTCGATCAGGGGGGAACATTCAGTACTTC. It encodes CASSLRGRSGGNIQYF.